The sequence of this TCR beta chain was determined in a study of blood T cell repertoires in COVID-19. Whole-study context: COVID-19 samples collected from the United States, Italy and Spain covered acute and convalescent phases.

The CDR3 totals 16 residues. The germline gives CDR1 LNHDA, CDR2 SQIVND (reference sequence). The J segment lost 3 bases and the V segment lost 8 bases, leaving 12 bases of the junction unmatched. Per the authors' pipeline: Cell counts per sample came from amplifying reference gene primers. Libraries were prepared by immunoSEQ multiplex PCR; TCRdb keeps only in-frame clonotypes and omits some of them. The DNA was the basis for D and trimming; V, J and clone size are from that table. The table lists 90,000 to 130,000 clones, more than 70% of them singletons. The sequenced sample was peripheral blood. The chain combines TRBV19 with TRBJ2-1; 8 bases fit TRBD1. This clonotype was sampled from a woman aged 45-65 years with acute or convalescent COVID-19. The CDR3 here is CASLGGFTGGYNEQFF. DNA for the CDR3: TGTGCCAGTTTAGGGGGTTTTACAGGGGGCTACAATGAGCAGTTCTTC.